This entry lists 25 T cell receptor beta chains sequenced from one sample in a study of glioma-infiltrating T cells. Amplification of TCR alpha and beta CDR3 regions from RNA used iRepertoire nested multiplex PCR. MiXCR was run by TCRdb on the multiplex PCR reads, yielding one entry per CDR3 protein. There are some 120,000 distinct CDR3 sequences in the sample; around 23% occur only once, and around 15% lies in the top ten. Sequencing was done on a sample of glioma tissue, nonneoplastic brain tissue, or PBMCs (not recorded which). All receptors come from a human donor with low-grade glioma or glioblastoma, undergoing nonglioma brain surgery, or in good health (not recorded which).

This clonotype was detected ten times or more. The chain carries TRBV20-1 and TRBJ2-7; D might be TRBD2 (6 bases). The CDR3 runs 14 residues. V lost 3 bases, J lost 3 bases, and 15 bases lay in between. The germline gives CDR1 DFQATT, CDR2 SNEGSKA (reference sequence). This CDR3 is CSASQEGLHYEQYF. The CDR3 nucleotides are TGCAGTGCTAGCCAGGAGGGACTTCACTACGAGCAGTACTTC.

This clonotype was counted a few times. V is TRBV28 and J is TRBJ1-4; D may be TRBD1 (5 bases). The germline gives CDR1 MDHEN, CDR2 SYDVKM. The CDR3 is 19 residues long. Trimming left V 2 bases short and J 4 bases short, with 23 bases between. In nucleotides, the CDR3 is TGTGCCAGCAGTTTACAAGCAGGGAAAGGGAGTTGGGTTAATGAAAAACTGTTTTTT. Translated, it gives CASSLQAGKGSWVNEKLFF.

This clonotype was seen many times. The genes are TRBV20-1 and TRBJ2-7, with D tentatively TRBD2 (5 bases). The CDR3 runs to 11 residues. Looked up from germline, CDR1 is DFQATT and CDR2 is SNEGSKA (reference sequence). Trimming left V 5 bases short and J 3 bases short, with 8 bases between. CDR3: CSAEGGYEQYF. Written as DNA, the CDR3 is TGCAGTGCTGAAGGAGGCTACGAGCAGTACTTC.

This clonotype came up many times. The chain joins TRBV28 to TRBJ1-2, with D hard to call. Germline lookup yields CDR1 MDHEN and CDR2 SYDVKM. V was pared by 5 bases and J by 8 bases, with 18 bases between. This CDR3 is 14 amino acids long. The DNA for the CDR3 is TGTGCCAGCAGTGAGGCCGGACGGAGAGGAGGCTACACCTTC. Translation: CASSEAGRRGGYTF.

This clonotype was detected ten times or more. The chain carries TRBV4-2 and TRBJ2-2, with 11 bases aligning to TRBD1. The germline V gene encodes CDR1 LGHNA and CDR2 YNFKEQ. This CDR3 is built from 16 residues. V lost 3 bases and J lost 11; bases outside the gene matches: 11. The CDR3 loop reads CASSQVADRGRIELFF. For the CDR3, the DNA is TGTGCCAGCAGCCAGGTAGCGGACAGGGGGCGAATAGAGCTGTTTTTT.

This clonotype has a count of ten or more. The chain combines TRBV6-1 with TRBJ2-1; D gene ambiguous. The CDR3 loop spans 16 amino acids. The V and J ends lost 3 bases and 6 bases respectively, with 18 bases between them. In germline, CDR1 is MNHNS, CDR2 SASEGT. CDR3 in amino acids: CASSDSIFRRGNEQFF. The DNA for the CDR3 is TGTGCCAGCAGTGACAGTATTTTTAGGCGTGGCAATGAGCAGTTCTTC.

This clonotype was picked up many times. The V call is TRBV7-2, the J call TRBJ2-3; the D is unclear. Germline CDR1 and CDR2: SGHTA and FQGNSA. The V gene lost 1 base and the J gene lost 5 bases, with 7 bases spanning the gap. The CDR3 sequence is 13 residues long. The CDR3 protein is CASSLVGRDTQYF. The CDR3 region has the DNA TGTGCCAGCAGCTTAGTAGGTAGAGATACGCAGTATTTT.

This clonotype was seen repeatedly, ten times or more. This sequence joins TRBV10-3 and TRBJ1-1; no clear D. V was cut by 2 bases and J by 1 base, with 8 bases left in between. Germline values: CDR1 ENHRY, CDR2 SYGVKD. There are 14 residues in the CDR3. In DNA, the CDR3 is TGTGCCATCAGTGAGATGGGAACGAACACTGAAGCTTTCTTT. This codes for CAISEMGTNTEAFF.

Of note for this clonotype: A single base separates this from a much larger clone, so it may be a read error. The rearrangement uses TRBV19 and TRBJ1-1; D possibly corresponds to TRBD1 (5 bases). This CDR3 has 14 amino acids. CDR1 LNHDA and CDR2 SQIVND come from the germline V gene (reference sequence). CDR3 in amino acids: CASSISTENTEALF. The CDR3 DNA follows: TGTGCCAGTAGTATCTCGACAGAGAACACTGAAGCTCTCTTT.

This clonotype was found a few times. This may be a read error, as it is one base from a much larger clone. This chain joins TRBV20-1 and TRBJ2-1; the D call may be TRBD1 or TRBD2 (6 bases each). The CDR3 is 16 residues long. Per the germline V gene, CDR1 is DFQATT and CDR2 is SNEGSKA (reference sequence). The CDR3 loop is CSASALLGGEDNGQFF. In nucleotides, the CDR3 is TGCAGTGCTAGCGCCCTCTTGGGGGGCGAGGATAATGGGCAGTTCTTC.

This clonotype was seen at least ten times. V gene TRBV7-9 combines with J gene TRBJ2-7; no clear D gene. V was clipped by 1 base and J by 2 bases, with 6 bases between them. The CDR3 is 13 amino acids. Germline-derived CDR1 and CDR2 are SEHNR and FQNEAQ (reference sequence). Here the CDR3 DNA reads TGTGCCAGCAGCTTAGACCCCACCTACGAGCAGTACTTC. Translation gives CASSLDPTYEQYF.

This clonotype was recorded many times. The chain combines TRBV20-1 with TRBJ2-1; perhaps TRBD1 as D (6 bases). V was pared by 5 bases and J by 7 bases, with 18 bases between. The CDR3 is made up of 14 amino acids. Germline V gene data show CDR1 as DFQATT and CDR2 as SNEGSKA (reference sequence). The DNA for the CDR3 is TGCAGTGCTTCAGAGACAGGCCGCCCTAATGAGCAGTTCTTC. Protein product: CSASETGRPNEQFF.

The genes are TRBV6-2 or TRBV6-3 and TRBJ2-1; 7 bases are shared with TRBD2. CDR1 and CDR2 (germline): MNHEY, SVGEGT. CDR3 length: 13 residues. J lost 6 bases, V lost 6 bases, and 5 bases had no gene match. The chain's CDR3 is CASRDLAVNEQFF. The CDR3 DNA is TGTGCCAGCAGAGACCTAGCGGTCAATGAGCAGTTCTTC.

This clonotype was seen a few times. A much larger clone lies a single base off, so this may be a read error. The chain couples TRBV3-1 to TRBJ2-7; D may be TRBD2 (5 bases). Germline lookup yields CDR1 LGHDT and CDR2 YNNKEL (reference sequence). V lost 6 bases and J 5 bases, leaving 8 bases between the germline ends. The CDR3 loop spans 11 amino acids. The CDR3 nucleotides read TGTGCCAGCAGGGGAGTAGACGAGCAGTACTTC. Translated: CASRGVDEQYF.

The DNA of the CDR3 is TGTGCCAGTAGTCGTTCCGGGACAGGAAACACTGAAGCTTTCTTT. Residues: CASSRSGTGNTEAFF. The chain combines TRBV19 with TRBJ1-1, with 8 nucleotides matching TRBD1. Trimming removed 5 bases from V and 2 bases from J; junction bases left unmatched: 7. This CDR3 contains 15 residues. Germline CDR1 and CDR2: LNHDA and SQIVND (reference sequence).

Concerning this clonotype itself: An end of the junction differs from the germline gene, which may be a read error. The rearrangement uses TRBV28 and TRBJ2-7, with D tentatively TRBD1 or TRBD2 (5 bases each). Germline CDR1 and CDR2: MDHEN and SYDVKM. The CDR3 contains 17 residues. CDR3 loop: CASRNAADGGETYEQYF. Here the CDR3 DNA reads TGCGCCAGCAGAAATGCCGCAGATGGGGGTGAAACCTACGAGCAGTACTTC.

The sample holds many counts of this clonotype. The chain recombines TRBV7-9 with TRBJ1-1, with D hard to call. The CDR3 contains 14 residues. Trimming stripped 2 bases from V and 1 base from J, with 8 bases between. Germline CDR1 is SEHNR and CDR2 is FQNEAQ (reference sequence). The CDR3 spells CASSLSPPNTEAFF. In DNA form, the CDR3 reads TGTGCCAGCAGCTTATCCCCACCGAACACTGAAGCTTTCTTT.

The table lists this clonotype with many counts. The chain employs TRBV4-1 and TRBJ2-3; D possibly corresponds to TRBD2 (6 bases). The V and J ends lost 1 base and 7 bases respectively, with 18 bases between them. In germline, CDR1 is MGHRA, CDR2 YSYEKL. The CDR3 sequence is 16 residues long. For the CDR3, the DNA is TGCGCCAGCAGCCAAGCGTCCGGGAGCCTGGGGTATACGCAGTATTTT. Its protein product is CASSQASGSLGYTQYF.

This clonotype appeared a single time. This rearrangement joins TRBV7-2 to TRBJ2-7, with a possible D match to TRBD2 (6 bases). The CDR3 has 15 amino acids. Trimming left V 5 bases short and J 2 bases short, with 16 bases between. Germline assignment: CDR1 SGHTA and CDR2 FQGNSA. CDR3 amino acids: CASSPLAEIPYEQYF. The CDR3 bases are TGTGCCAGCAGCCCATTAGCGGAGATACCCTACGAGCAGTACTTC.

The V and J genes are TRBV4-2 and TRBJ2-7, with D hard to call. The CDR3 length is 12 residues. The V gene lost 4 bases and the J gene lost 4 bases, with 8 bases spanning the gap. CDR1 LGHNA and CDR2 YNFKEQ come from the germline V gene. The CDR3 here is CASSREGYEQYF. The CDR3 DNA follows: TGTGCCAGCAGCCGAGAAGGTTACGAGCAGTACTTC.

Of note for this clonotype: It may be a read error: a sequence one base away is much more abundant. The rearrangement links TRBV12-3 or TRBV12-4 to TRBJ2-6, with D unresolved. Between the trimmed V and J ends, which lost 6 bases and 4 bases, there was a span of 16 bases. The CDR3 consists of 16 residues. The CDR3 DNA sequence: TGTGCCAGCAGCGAAAGACGACGACGCGGGGCCAACGTCCTGACTTTC. As protein: CASSERRRRGANVLTF.

This clonotype has a count of ten or more. J is TRBJ1-5 and V is TRBV20-1; D is unresolved. CDR1 DFQATT and CDR2 SNEGSKA come from the germline V gene (reference sequence). Trimming removed 0 bases from V and 9 bases from J, with 9 bases in between. CDR3 length: 12 amino acids. The CDR3 DNA reads TGCAGTGCTAGAGACGACCGACCGCCCCAGCATTTT. Its protein product is CSARDDRPPQHF.

This clonotype was seen a few times. Being one base from a much bigger clone, this may be a read error. V usage is TRBV6-1 and J usage is TRBJ2-7; 11 positions match TRBD2. CDR1 MNHNS and CDR2 SASEGT come from the germline V gene. V lost 10 bases to trimming and J lost 7 bases; unmatched junction nucleotides: 12. This CDR3 comprises 14 residues. The CDR3 loop is CATSGTSGNNEQYF. CDR3 nucleotide sequence: TGTGCCACGTCCGGGACTAGCGGTAACAATGAGCAGTACTTC.

Remarks on this clonotype: It may be a read error: a sequence one base away is much more abundant. This chain connects TRBV7-2 to TRBJ2-7; 9 bases match TRBD2. Germline V CDR1 and CDR2: SGHTA, FQGNSA. CDR3 size: 15 residues. The CDR3 is CASSSPLSGRRERYF. In DNA, the CDR3 is TGTGCCAGCAGCTCTCCCCTTAGCGGGAGACGCGAGCGGTACTTC.

This clonotype has ten or more counts. The rearrangement joins TRBV3-1 to TRBJ2-3; 11 bases are shared with TRBD2. CDR1 is LGHDT, CDR2 YNNKEL, per germline (reference sequence). The CDR3 runs to 18 residues. V shed 5 bases and J 2 bases; nucleotides not matched to a gene: 12. The CDR3 DNA sequence: TGTGCCAGCAGCGAGCTAGCGGGAGGACTCACCCACACAGATACGCAGTATTTT. Protein sequence: CASSELAGGLTHTDTQYF.